This TCR beta chain was identified during a study of cytomegalovirus exposure and HLA in healthy donors. About the research overall: An earlier analysis found fewer than 140 million unique TCR beta sequences from around 180 million T cells. Genotyping of some 390 donors showed that roughly 80% belonged to the Caucasian-associated ancestry cluster.

Study observations and caveats: An analysis was carried out later, and it reportedly showed fewer N-insertions in an Asian-associated ancestry cluster than the approximately 680-donor mean.

It was with 60 Vbeta and 13 Jbeta primers that the PCR ran. Profiled with immunoSEQ multiplex PCR; TCRdb holds only in-frame clones, not every one. The sample yields approximately 190,000 clones, roughly 80% seen once. Points on this clone: The antigen remains unidentified.

The specimen sequenced was PBMCs. The receptor was derived from a man aged 50 to 60 in good health and CMV-seronegative.

The CDR3 DNA sequence: TGTGCCAGCAGCTTGGGGTTAGCGGGGGGGAAAAACATTCAGTACTTC. Translating it yields CASSLGLAGGKNIQYF. The chain carries TRBV5-6 and TRBJ2-4; 11 nucleotides agree with TRBD2. Germline V lookup: CDR1 SGHDT, CDR2 YYEEEE. The CDR3 is 16 amino acids. The ends lost 0 bases at V and 4 bases at J; junction bases unmatched: 3.